Each of the 16 T cell receptor beta chains below was sequenced from the same sample in a study of PD-1 blockade in classical Hodgkin lymphoma (dated by TCRdb to 2019 to 2021). Library preparation employed the immunoSEQ multiplex PCR assay. TCRdb took this table from immuneACCESS and kept in-frame rearrangements with V and J called. Such tables lack part of the clones; where checked against another copy, unresolved V genes explain under half of the gap, and the rest is unexplained. Across this sample there are 100,000 or so clones, with approximately 90% seen only once. Of the sample, about 6.4% falls within the top ten clones. Explained via the paper, the time point label denotes: cycle 2 day 1 (C2D1) of nivolumab. Every trial patient had relapsed following autologous stem cell transplantation, and prior brentuximab vedotin exposure was what differed among cohorts A, B and C. Sequenced here: peripheral blood mononuclear cells (PBMCs), sampled before the second cycle of nivolumab. The receptors shown here come from a human donor with classical Hodgkin lymphoma.

For this clone: Germline is not matched at one junction end, which may reflect a read error. The rearrangement links TRBV20-1 to TRBJ1-2; D is uncertain. The CDR3 spans 10 residues. Germline V CDR1 and CDR2: DFQATT, SNEGSKA (reference sequence). The CDR3 loop is CSARRAVSAF. The CDR3, as DNA: TGCAGTGCTAGAAGGGCAGTCAGCGCCTTC.

This sequence joins TRBV9 and TRBJ1-1, with unresolved D. The germline V and J ends were trimmed by 4 bases and 6 bases, with 13 bases remaining between them. The CDR3 spans 13 residues. CDR1 is SGDLS, CDR2 YYNGEE, per germline. The CDR3 region is CASSYNSGSEAFF. CDR3 in DNA: TGTGCCAGCAGCTACAATAGTGGCTCTGAAGCTTTCTTT.

V gene TRBV7-9 combines with J gene TRBJ1-3; D uncertain. Germline-derived CDR1 and CDR2 are SEHNR and FQNEAQ (reference sequence). V was trimmed by 10 bases and J by 7 bases, leaving 8 bases between them. This CDR3 is 10 amino acids long. The CDR3 region has the DNA TGTGCCACCTCGATGAACACCATATATTTT. Encoded protein: CATSMNTIYF. Variable domain in full (rest from reference TRBV7-9 and TRBJ1-3): DTGVSQNPRHKITKRGQNVTFRCDPISEHNRLYWYRQTLGQGPEFLTYFQNEAQLEKSRLLSDRFSAERPKGSFSTLEIQRTEQGDSAMYLCATSMNTIYFGEGSWLTVV.

This chain uses TRBV15 with TRBJ2-7, with 7 bases that match TRBD1. This CDR3 region has 16 residues. From germline, CDR1 is LNHNV and CDR2 YYDKDF (reference sequence). V lost 0 bases and J lost 2; bases outside the gene matches: 7. CDR3 bases: TGTGCCACCAGCAGAGATTTAGGACAGGCCGCCTACGAGCAGTACTTC. It is translated as CATSRDLGQAAYEQYF.

The gene calls are TRBV7-3 and TRBJ2-1; either TRBD1 or TRBD2 may supply D (5 bases each). The CDR3 contains 15 residues. CDR1 is SGHTA, CDR2 FQGTGA, per germline. V dropped 1 base and J dropped 6 bases, with 13 bases sitting between them. The CDR3: CASSLNSGTPNEQFF. The CDR3 nucleotides are TGTGCCAGCAGCTTAAATTCCGGGACCCCCAATGAGCAGTTCTTC.

This chain links TRBV29-1 with TRBJ2-7, with D unresolved. V shed 3 bases and J shed 3 bases, with 6 bases lying between them. Germline CDR1 SQVTM, CDR2 ANQGSEA. This CDR3 is 11 amino acids long. The CDR3 DNA reads TGCAGCGTTGATTCGAGCTACGAGCAGTACTTC. Amino acids: CSVDSSYEQYF.

The chain combines TRBV28 with TRBJ1-2; D remains ambiguous. Looked up from germline, CDR1 is MDHEN and CDR2 is SYDVKM. CDR3 size: 12 residues. V lost 5 bases and J 10 bases, leaving 14 bases between the germline ends. CDR3 sequence reads: CASSTVSRDYTF. The DNA for the CDR3 is TGTGCCAGCAGTACCGTGTCAAGGGACTACACCTTC.

V usage is TRBV7-9 and J usage is TRBJ2-5, with unresolved D. Trimming took off 2 bases at V and 2 bases at J, with 6 bases between the two ends. The CDR3 length is 13 residues. Germline loops: CDR1 SEHNR, CDR2 FQNEAQ (reference sequence). The chain's CDR3 is CASSLIGQETQYF. DNA of the CDR3: TGTGCCAGCAGCTTAATAGGGCAAGAGACCCAGTACTTC.

J is TRBJ1-1 and V is TRBV5-8, with TRBD1 as a possible D gene (5 bases). Germline V gives CDR1 SGHTS, CDR2 YDEGEE. The CDR3 runs to 15 residues. Trimming removed 0 bases at V and 3 bases at J, with 12 bases between. The CDR3 spells CASSLEGRGYTEAFF. DNA for the CDR3: TGTGCCAGCAGCTTGGAGGGAAGGGGATACACTGAAGCTTTCTTT.

J is TRBJ2-7 and V is TRBV6-1; possibly TRBD1 for D (6 bases). Germline V gene data show CDR1 as MNHNS and CDR2 as SASEGT. The germline V and J ends were trimmed by 5 bases and 3 bases, with 11 bases remaining between them. The CDR3 sequence is 13 residues long. The CDR3 region has the DNA TGTGCCAGCAGTCGTGGACAGTTCTACGAGCAGTACTTC. It yields the protein CASSRGQFYEQYF.

The genes are TRBV6-1 and TRBJ2-7; D may be TRBD1 (6 bases). The ends were cut back, 1 base at V and 6 bases at J, with 19 bases in the middle. The CDR3 consists of 16 residues. The germline CDR1 and CDR2 sequences are MNHNS and SASEGT. CDR3 in amino acids: CASSEGWGLLLIEQYF. The CDR3 DNA reads as TGTGCCAGCAGTGAAGGGTGGGGGCTCCTCCTAATCGAGCAGTACTTC.

This chain links TRBV11-3 with TRBJ2-5; 9 nucleotides match TRBD2. Germline trimming cut 5 bases from V and 5 bases from J; bases unmatched to any gene: 3. The CDR3 covers 13 residues. Germline V gene sequence: CDR1 SGHNT, CDR2 YENEEA. The CDR3 sequence is CASSMRGGETQYF. CDR3 nucleotides: TGTGCCAGCAGCATGCGGGGGGGGGAGACCCAGTACTTC.

V and J are TRBV19 and TRBJ2-1, with TRBD2 identical over 10 bases. This CDR3 is 16 amino acids long. V trimming: 1 base; J trimming: 2 bases; junction bases outside the gene matches: 2. The germline V gene has CDR1 LNHDA and CDR2 SQIVND (reference sequence). The CDR3 DNA is TGTGCCAGTAGTATAGTCGGACTAGCGGCCTACAATGAGCAGTTCTTC. This sequence encodes CASSIVGLAAYNEQFF.

V gene TRBV6-6 combines with J gene TRBJ2-1, with D possibly TRBD1 on 6 matching bases. Germline CDR1 and CDR2: MNHNY and SVGAGI (reference sequence). With 0 bases removed from V and 10 bases from J, the gap between germline ends came to 16 bases. This CDR3 has 15 amino acids. CDR3 nucleotides: TGTGCCAGCAGTTACTCGAGGGACACAGGTCCCGAGCAGTTCTTC. It codes for CASSYSRDTGPEQFF.

The J gene is TRBJ2-1, the V gene TRBV4-3; the D gene is possibly TRBD2 (6 bases). Germline-derived CDR1 and CDR2 are LGHNA and YSLEER. The CDR3 consists of 16 residues. The V gene lost 4 bases and the J gene lost 7 bases, with 20 bases spanning the gap. CDR3 amino acids: CASSPGTSAQGNEQFF. CDR3 sequence (DNA): TGCGCCAGCAGCCCCGGGACTTCCGCCCAAGGAAATGAGCAGTTCTTC.

The rearrangement uses TRBV10-3 and TRBJ1-1; 9 bases fit TRBD1. CDR1 is ENHRY, CDR2 SYGVKD, per germline. V dropped 4 bases and J dropped 4; count of bases not matched to a gene: 7. This CDR3 has 15 amino acids. In DNA, the CDR3 is TGTGCCATCAGTGGACCGGGACAGGGTGGCACTGAAGCTTTCTTT. The encoded protein is CAISGPGQGGTEAFF.